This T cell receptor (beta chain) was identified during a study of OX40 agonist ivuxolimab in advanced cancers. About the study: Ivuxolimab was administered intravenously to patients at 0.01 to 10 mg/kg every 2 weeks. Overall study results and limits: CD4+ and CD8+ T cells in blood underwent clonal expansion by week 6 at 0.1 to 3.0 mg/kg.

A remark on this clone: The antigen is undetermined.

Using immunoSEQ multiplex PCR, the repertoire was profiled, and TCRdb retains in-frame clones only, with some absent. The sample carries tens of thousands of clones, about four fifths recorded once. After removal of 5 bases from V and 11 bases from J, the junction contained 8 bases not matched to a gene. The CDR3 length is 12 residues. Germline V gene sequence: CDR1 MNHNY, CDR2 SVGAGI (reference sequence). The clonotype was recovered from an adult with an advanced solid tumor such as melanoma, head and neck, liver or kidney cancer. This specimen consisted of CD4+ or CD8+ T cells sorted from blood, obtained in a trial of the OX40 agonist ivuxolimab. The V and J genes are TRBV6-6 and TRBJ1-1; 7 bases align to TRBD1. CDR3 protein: CASSTGQSTAFF. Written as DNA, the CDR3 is TGTGCCAGCAGTACGGGACAGAGTACGGCTTTCTTT.